The 27 T cell receptor beta chains reported below all come from one sample, sequenced in a study of response to subunit inactivated influenza vaccine. MiXCR was run by TCRdb on the RT-PCR reads, yielding one entry per CDR3 protein. Of about half a million distinct CDR3 sequences listed, over 9.5% are singletons. Material: PBMCs from blood, obtained about 40 days after vaccination. Source of these receptors: a middle-aged man who received an inactivated influenza vaccine.

This clonotype was seen many times. The chain uses TRBV20-1 and TRBJ2-7; D is perhaps TRBD2 (5 bases). The germline V gene has CDR1 DFQATT and CDR2 SNEGSKA (reference sequence). This CDR3 is built from 13 residues. V gave up 5 bases and J gave up 1 base, with 12 bases separating them. The CDR3 reads CSASASSSYEQYF. The CDR3 nucleotides are TGCAGTGCTTCGGCTAGCTCTTCCTACGAGCAGTACTTC.

This clonotype was seen a few times. The V gene is TRBV28, the J gene TRBJ1-2, with 8 bases identical to TRBD1. Germline assignment: CDR1 MDHEN and CDR2 SYDVKM. V gave up 2 bases and J gave up 4 bases; unmatched junction bases: 6. The CDR3 consists of 15 residues. In DNA, the CDR3 is TGTGCCAGCAGTTTAGGCGCAGGGGGCATCTATGGCTACACCTTC. This translates into CASSLGAGGIYGYTF.

V and J are TRBV29-1 and TRBJ2-1; tentative D call: TRBD2 (5 bases). Per germline, CDR1 SQVTM and CDR2 ANQGSEA. The V and J ends lost 4 bases and 0 bases respectively, with 19 bases between them. This CDR3 comprises 17 residues. The CDR3 loop is CSVGGIPALASYNEQFF. The CDR3 DNA follows: TGCAGCGTTGGGGGAATCCCGGCCCTAGCCTCCTACAATGAGCAGTTCTTC.

In its sample, this clonotype was seen many times. J is TRBJ2-1 and V is TRBV20-1; 9 nucleotides line up with TRBD1. V lost 5 bases and J lost 1; bases outside the gene matches: 9. CDR1 is DFQATT, CDR2 SNEGSKA, per germline (reference sequence). This CDR3 has 16 residues. CDR3 protein: CSASQGGTGSYNEQFF. In DNA form, the CDR3 reads TGCAGTGCTTCCCAAGGCGGGACAGGGTCCTACAATGAGCAGTTCTTC.

The chain uses TRBV13 and TRBJ1-5; tentatively, D is TRBD1 (5 bases). With 5 bases removed from V and 4 bases from J, the gap between germline ends came to 9 bases. Germline V gene data show CDR1 as PRHDT and CDR2 as FYEKMQ (reference sequence). The CDR3 length is 13 residues. CDR3 coding DNA: TGTGCCAGCAGCATAGACAGAAATCAGCCCCAGCATTTT. Its translation: CASSIDRNQPQHF. Combining the CDR3 with reference TRBV13 and TRBJ1-5 gives the whole variable domain AAGVIQSPRHLIKEKRETATLKCYPIPRHDTVYWYQQGPGQDPQFLISFYEKMQSDKGSIPDRFSAQQFSDYHSELNMSSLELGDSALYFCASSIDRNQPQHFGDGTRLSIL.

The genes are TRBV18 and TRBJ1-5, with D perhaps matching TRBD1 (6 bases). Germline assignment: CDR1 KGHSH and CDR2 LQKENI. Trimming cost V 1 base and J 7 bases, with 14 bases left between them. This CDR3 is 15 amino acids long. CDR3 coding DNA: TGTGCCAGCTCACCACGAAGGGGGGACGCGCAGCCCCAGCATTTT. The encoded protein is CASSPRRGDAQPQHF.

The table lists this clonotype with a few counts. The V call is TRBV6-2 or TRBV6-3, the J call TRBJ2-5; tentatively, D is TRBD1 or TRBD2 (5 bases each). Germline V CDR1 and CDR2: MNHEY, SVGEGT. This CDR3 has 14 residues. V was shortened by 6 bases and J by 5 bases, with 16 bases between the two germline ends. DNA of the CDR3: TGTGCCAGCAGCCGGACGGGACCATGGGAGACCCAGTACTTC. Translation: CASSRTGPWETQYF.

This clonotype was counted a few times. The rearrangement uses TRBV11-2 and TRBJ2-3; no firm D call. Germline values: CDR1 SGHAT, CDR2 FQNNGV. The CDR3 spans 14 residues. Trimming took off 5 bases at V and 0 bases at J, with 9 bases between the two ends. The CDR3 protein is CASSPRISTDTQYF. CDR3 in DNA: TGTGCCAGCAGCCCCCGGATTAGCACAGATACGCAGTATTTT.

J is TRBJ2-1 and V is TRBV12-3 or TRBV12-4; D gene uncertain. With 3 bases removed from V and 7 bases from J, the gap between germline ends came to 13 bases. The CDR3 length is 14 residues. The CDR3: CASSFGLDGNEQFF. The CDR3 coding sequence is TGTGCCAGCAGTTTCGGTCTAGATGGGAATGAGCAGTTCTTC.

The sample holds a few counts of this clonotype. The J gene is TRBJ2-5, the V gene TRBV5-1; D gene uncertain. The CDR3 totals 16 residues. V was trimmed by 3 bases and J by 5 bases, leaving 20 bases between them. Germline-derived CDR1 and CDR2 are SGHRS and YFSETQ. The CDR3 DNA reads TGCGCCAGCAGCTACCTCCTTAGTCTTCGTCGGGAGACCCAGTACTTC. It codes for CASSYLLSLRRETQYF.

This clonotype was seen a few times. V is TRBV5-1 and J is TRBJ2-5; 10 nucleotides agree with TRBD1. Germline V gene lookup returns CDR1 SGHRS and CDR2 YFSETQ. V gave up 4 bases and J gave up 5 bases; unmatched junction bases: 5. The CDR3 contains 14 residues. The CDR3 bases are TGCGCCAGCAGCGTGGGACAGGGGATGGAGACCCAGTACTTC. Its translation is CASSVGQGMETQYF.

The gene calls are TRBV29-1 and TRBJ1-1; D is undetermined. Trimming took off 0 bases at V and 8 bases at J, with 4 bases between the two ends. Germline CDR1 and CDR2: SQVTM and ANQGSEA. The CDR3 extends over 10 amino acids. CDR3 sequence reads: CSVEEQEAFF. In nucleotides, the CDR3 is TGCAGCGTTGAAGAACAGGAAGCTTTCTTT.

The chain employs TRBV9 and TRBJ2-3; 8 positions agree with TRBD2. The CDR3 is made up of 17 amino acids. V was clipped by 4 bases and J by 1 base; unmatched bases: 11. Germline loops: CDR1 SGDLS, CDR2 YYNGEE. The DNA of the CDR3 is TGTGCCAGCAGCCACCCCCCCCGGCGGGAGGGCACAGATACGCAGTATTTT. It translates to CASSHPPRREGTDTQYF.

This clonotype was seen more than once but under ten times. The genes are TRBV27 and TRBJ2-3; 11 bases agree with TRBD2. The CDR3 is 18 residues long. Germline V gene lookup returns CDR1 MNHEY and CDR2 SMNVEV (reference sequence). V shed 6 bases and J 5 bases; nucleotides not matched to a gene: 16. CDR3 in DNA: TGTGCCAGCAGGACCCCCTCTCGGACTAGCGGGCCAAGAGATACGCAGTATTTT. Translating it yields CASRTPSRTSGPRDTQYF.

V gene TRBV29-1 combines with J gene TRBJ1-1; D call uncertain. The CDR3 covers 13 residues. Deletions cut 3 bases from V and 0 bases from J, with 8 bases between. CDR1 and CDR2 from the germline V gene are SQVTM and ANQGSEA. The CDR3 sequence is CSVEAGMNTEAFF. The DNA for the CDR3 is TGCAGCGTTGAGGCAGGAATGAACACTGAAGCTTTCTTT.

V usage is TRBV24-1 and J usage is TRBJ2-1; no clear D. This CDR3 region has 12 residues. V lost 5 bases to trimming and J lost 6 bases, with 7 bases between them. Germline-derived CDR1 and CDR2 are KGHDR and SFDVKD. The CDR3 loop is CATSVSGNEQFF. CDR3 DNA sequence: TGTGCCACCAGTGTTTCGGGCAATGAGCAGTTCTTC.

V gene TRBV30 combines with J gene TRBJ1-5; D is ambiguous. CDR1 and CDR2 from the germline V gene are GTSNPN and SVGIG (reference sequence). The CDR3 is 14 residues long. V dropped 3 bases and J dropped 6 bases, with 15 bases sitting between them. The CDR3 nucleotides read TGTGCCTGGAGCGTTCAAGGGAGGCCTCAGCCCCAGCATTTT. It specifies CAWSVQGRPQPQHF.

This clonotype has ten or more counts. V and J are TRBV20-1 and TRBJ2-3, with 11 bases identical to TRBD2. The V segment lost 5 bases and the J segment 3 bases; nucleotides outside the gene matches: 7. Germline loops: CDR1 DFQATT, CDR2 SNEGSKA (reference sequence). The CDR3 has 15 amino acids. The CDR3 nucleotides read TGCAGTGCTGCGCTGGTAGCGGGGGGGACAGATACGCAGTATTTT. The encoded protein is CSAALVAGGTDTQYF.

There are a few counts of this clonotype. The chain has TRBV7-9 and TRBJ2-1; 9 bases are shared with TRBD1. Germline values: CDR1 SEHNR, CDR2 FQNEAQ (reference sequence). After removal of 0 bases from V and 4 bases from J, the junction contained 4 bases not matched to a gene. CDR3 size: 16 residues. Here the CDR3 DNA reads TGTGCCAGCAGCTTAGCGCCGGGACAGGGATACAATGAGCAGTTCTTC. Its protein is CASSLAPGQGYNEQFF.

The chain joins TRBV20-1 to TRBJ1-1; D gene uncertain. Germline loops: CDR1 DFQATT, CDR2 SNEGSKA (reference sequence). The length of the CDR3 is 12 residues. V was pared by 6 bases and J by 1 base, with 9 bases between. The CDR3 here is CSAWMGNTEAFF. Written as DNA, the CDR3 is TGCAGTGCCTGGATGGGGAACACTGAAGCTTTCTTT.

The chain is built from TRBV21-1 and TRBJ2-3. TRBV21-1 represents a pseudogene. There are 13 residues in the CDR3. This chain's CDR3 is CASSKGTTDTQYF. In nucleotides, the CDR3 is TGTGCCAGCAGCAAAGGGACCACAGATACGCAGTATTTT.

In this sample, this clonotype turned up many times. The chain couples TRBV7-2 to TRBJ1-1; D unclear. CDR3 length: 15 residues. Germline assignment: CDR1 SGHTA and CDR2 FQGNSA. V gave up 5 bases and J gave up 3 bases, with 16 bases separating them. CDR3 sequence reads: CASSPNLQGYTEAFF. DNA for the CDR3: TGTGCCAGCAGCCCGAACCTACAAGGGTACACTGAAGCTTTCTTT.

The sample holds many counts of this clonotype. V gene TRBV5-1 combines with J gene TRBJ2-1, with D uncertain. Germline lookup yields CDR1 SGHRS and CDR2 YFSETQ. The V gene lost 0 bases and the J gene lost 11 bases, with 9 bases spanning the gap. The CDR3 totals 12 residues. CDR3 residues: CASSLDRVKQFF. The CDR3 region has the DNA TGCGCCAGCAGCTTGGATAGGGTCAAGCAGTTCTTC.

This clonotype was seen ten or more times. The chain couples TRBV12-3 or TRBV12-4 to TRBJ2-1; D possibly corresponds to TRBD2 (6 bases). CDR3 length: 14 amino acids. Deletions cut 0 bases from V and 6 bases from J, with 9 bases between. CDR3 nucleotide sequence: TGTGCCAGCAGTTTAGCGGGGGGTCTCAATGAGCAGTTCTTC. Translated: CASSLAGGLNEQFF.

J is TRBJ2-7 and V is TRBV20-1; the D gene is possibly TRBD1 (6 bases). Germline V CDR1 and CDR2: DFQATT, SNEGSKA (reference sequence). The CDR3 covers 12 residues. This CDR3 is CKIQGTGWGQYF. The CDR3 DNA is TGCAAGATTCAGGGGACGGGCTGGGGGCAGTACTTC.

This clonotype was found many times. This rearrangement joins TRBV12-3 or TRBV12-4 to TRBJ2-5, with D perhaps matching TRBD1 (6 bases). The V gene lost 3 bases and the J gene lost 4 bases, with 9 bases spanning the gap. The CDR3 is 13 residues long. CDR3 coding DNA: TGTGCCAGCAGTTTGGACAGTCGAGAGACCCAGTACTTC. Translating gives CASSLDSRETQYF.

This clonotype has ten or more counts. This sequence joins TRBV12-3 or TRBV12-4 and TRBJ2-3; D not resolved. CDR3 length: 13 residues. Trimming shortened V by 2 bases and J by 3 bases, and 6 bases separated the two germline ends. The CDR3 loop is CASSLTGTDTQYF. The CDR3 nucleotides read TGTGCCAGCAGTTTAACGGGTACAGATACGCAGTATTTT.